This entry features one TCR beta chain sequence. Using immunoSEQ multiplex PCR, the repertoire was profiled, and TCRdb retains in-frame clones only, with some absent. The profile covers 150,000 to 200,000 clones, with approximately 86% appearing a single time and over 7% taken by the ten largest. The sample is drawn from a study of blood T cell repertoires in COVID-19. This CDR3 contains 14 residues. Germline assignment: CDR1 SGHVS and CDR2 FNYEAQ. The V and J ends lost 5 bases and 1 base, in that order; junction bases with no gene match: 5. The receptor was isolated from a middle-aged man with active or convalescent COVID-19. The chain recombines TRBV7-6 with TRBJ2-7; TRBD2 agrees at 7 bases. Sequenced material: peripheral blood. DNA for the CDR3: TGTGCCAGCAGCGTCCTAGCGGCGTCCTACGAGCAGTACTTC. It is translated as CASSVLAASYEQYF.